A single sample is the source of the 21 T cell receptor beta chains below, sequenced in a study of shared clonotypes between healthy human individuals. Clones were sequenced by immunoSEQ multiplex PCR, and TCRdb holds only the in-frame ones, with some missing. The sample records approximately 500,000 clones, approximately 79% being singletons. Sequenced input: PBMCs. Receptor source: a woman between 40 and 55 years old in good health. Some clones in this sample may be carry-over from other donors' samples.

This clone occurred many times. CDR3 loop: CASSLPRRTYNEQFF. In DNA, the CDR3 is TGTGCCAGCAGCTTACCTCGCCGGACCTACAATGAGCAGTTCTTC. The chain employs TRBV7-2 and TRBJ2-1; no definite D call. CDR1 and CDR2 (germline): SGHTA, FQGNSA. The V and J ends lost 2 bases and 2 bases respectively, with 10 bases between them. The CDR3 is 15 amino acids.

CDR3 amino acids: CASSLRDSGTGELFF. DNA for the CDR3: TGTGCCAGCAGCCTACGGGACAGCGGAACCGGGGAGCTGTTTTTT. The chain combines TRBV7-9 with TRBJ2-2, with TRBD1 matching over 7 bases. Germline V lookup: CDR1 SEHNR, CDR2 FQNEAQ (reference sequence). V was pared by 5 bases and J by 5 bases, with 8 bases of the junction left unmatched. This CDR3 contains 15 residues.

This chain joins TRBV27 and TRBJ2-7; D might be TRBD1 or TRBD2, each matching 5 bases. CDR3 length: 13 residues. Germline V gives CDR1 MNHEY, CDR2 SMNVEV (reference sequence). Trimming removed 5 bases from V and 11 bases from J, with 19 bases in between. CDR3 nucleotides: TGTGCCAGCAGTACTGGGACCGCGACAATGGAGTACTTC. This encodes CASSTGTATMEYF.

Concerning this clone itself: A much larger clone differs by one base, so this may be a read error. Distinct nucleotide sequences in the sample also encode this CDR3. The chain is built from TRBV7-2 and TRBJ1-1; TRBD1 is a possible D gene (5 bases). V was pared by 3 bases and J by 1 base, with 6 bases between. The germline gives CDR1 SGHTA, CDR2 FQGNSA. The CDR3 is made up of 13 amino acids. In nucleotides, the CDR3 is TGTGCCAGCAGCTTGGGGCAGAACACTGAAGCTTTCTTT. Amino acids: CASSLGQNTEAFF. The full variable domain, its missing parts supplied by reference TRBV7-2 and TRBJ1-1, is GAGVSQSPSNKVTEKGKDVELRCDPISGHTALYWYRQSLGQGLEFLIYFQGNSAPDKSGLPSDRFSAERTGGSVSTLTIQRTQQEDSAVYLCASSLGQNTEAFFGQGTRLTVV.

The CDR3 reads CASSADRGRTDTQYF. The CDR3 DNA reads TGTGCCAGCAGCGCCGACAGGGGCCGAACAGATACGCAGTATTTT. The chain has TRBV9 and TRBJ2-3; 8 bases are a match to TRBD1. The CDR3 covers 15 residues. J was trimmed by 3 bases and V by 3 bases; bases with no gene match: 6. Germline CDR1 and CDR2: SGDLS and YYNGEE. Supplemented by reference TRBV9 and TRBJ2-3, the full variable domain reads DSGVTQTPKHLITATGQRVTLRCSPRSGDLSVYWYQQSLDQGLQFLIQYYNGEERAKGNILERFSAQQFPDLHSELNLSSLELGDSALYFCASSADRGRTDTQYFGPGTRLTVL.

The J gene is TRBJ2-1, the V gene TRBV7-2; the D is unclear. CDR1 and CDR2 (germline): SGHTA, FQGNSA. Trimming left V 4 bases short and J 5 bases short, with 3 bases between. This CDR3 contains 11 residues. In DNA form, the CDR3 reads TGTGCCAGCAGCTGGGACAATGAGCAGTTCTTC. It is translated as CASSWDNEQFF.

The chain combines TRBV4-1 with TRBJ2-1; D may be TRBD1 (6 bases). V lost 4 bases and J lost 4, with 8 bases in between. Germline loops: CDR1 MGHRA, CDR2 YSYEKL. The CDR3 is 13 amino acids. CDR3 nucleotide sequence: TGCGCCAGCAGCCTCGGGACATACAATGAGCAGTTCTTC. Its protein is CASSLGTYNEQFF.

A few counts support this clone. The chain couples TRBV2 to TRBJ2-5, with 12 bases matching TRBD2. The length of the CDR3 is 16 residues. CDR1 is SNHLY and CDR2 is FYNNEI in the germline V gene. Germline trimming cut 5 bases from V and 2 bases from J; bases unmatched to any gene: 6. CDR3 amino acids: CASSPLGLAGQETQYF. CDR3 in DNA: TGTGCCAGCAGTCCCCTTGGACTAGCGGGGCAAGAGACCCAGTACTTC. The complete variable domain, with remaining parts taken from reference TRBV2 and TRBJ2-5, reads EPEVTQTPSHQVTQMGQEVILRCVPISNHLYFYWYRQILGQKVEFLVSFYNNEISEKSEIFDDQFSVERPDGSNFTLKIRSTKLEDSAMYFCASSPLGLAGQETQYFGPGTRLLVL.

V usage is TRBV27 and J usage is TRBJ1-5; D perhaps matches TRBD1 (5 bases). Germline CDR1 is MNHEY and CDR2 is SMNVEV (reference sequence). The CDR3 contains 15 residues. Trimming pared 1 base from V and 6 bases from J, leaving 13 bases between. CDR3 sequence reads: CASSLWHGGGQPQHF. The DNA for the CDR3 is TGTGCCAGCAGTTTATGGCACGGGGGGGGTCAGCCCCAGCATTTT.

The V gene is TRBV28, the J gene TRBJ2-7; tentatively, D is TRBD2 (7 bases). The CDR3 covers 16 residues. The ends were cut back, 5 bases at V and 3 bases at J, with 20 bases in the middle. Germline V gene data show CDR1 as MDHEN and CDR2 as SYDVKM. The CDR3 loop reads CASSPLGQRGNYEQYF. The DNA of the CDR3 is TGTGCCAGCAGTCCCCTCGGACAGCGGGGAAACTACGAGCAGTACTTC.

The rearrangement links TRBV4-3 to TRBJ2-3, with 10 bases that match TRBD2. The CDR3 totals 18 residues. Germline CDR1 and CDR2: LGHNA and YSLEER. With 1 base clipped from V and 3 bases from J, the junction kept 10 bases outside the gene matches. The CDR3 protein is CASSQGSLLAGVTDTQYF. The CDR3 coding sequence is TGCGCCAGCAGCCAAGGCTCCCTCCTAGCGGGAGTGACAGATACGCAGTATTTT.

The chain is built from TRBV5-1 and TRBJ2-1; 13 positions agree with TRBD2. The CDR3 loop spans 17 amino acids. Per the germline V gene, CDR1 is SGHRS and CDR2 is YFSETQ. The V segment lost 0 bases and the J segment 5 bases; nucleotides outside the gene matches: 5. This CDR3 reads CASSLGLAGGYHNEQFF. The CDR3 DNA follows: TGCGCCAGCAGCTTGGGACTAGCGGGAGGTTATCACAATGAGCAGTTCTTC. Based on the CDR3 plus reference TRBV5-1 and TRBJ2-1, the full variable domain is KAGVTQTPRYLIKTRGQQVTLSCSPISGHRSVSWYQQTPGQGLQFLFEYFSETQRNKGNFPGRFSGRQFSNSRSEMNVSTLELGDSALYLCASSLGLAGGYHNEQFFGPGTRLTVL.

As concerns this clone: The identical CDR3 is also encoded by other nucleotide sequences in the sample. The genes are TRBV10-3 and TRBJ2-1; D unresolved. The ends were cut back, 4 bases at V and 5 bases at J, with 3 bases in the middle. The CDR3 length is 11 residues. Germline CDR1 ENHRY, CDR2 SYGVKD. CDR3 in DNA: TGTGCCATCAGTGGTGACAATGAGCAGTTCTTC. Encoded protein: CAISGDNEQFF.

The V gene is TRBV7-8, the J gene TRBJ2-7; weak D call: TRBD1 (5 bases). The germline V gene encodes CDR1 SGHVS and CDR2 FQNEAQ. This CDR3 is 13 amino acids long. With 3 bases removed from V and 2 bases from J, the gap between germline ends came to 8 bases. In nucleotides, the CDR3 is TGTGCCAGCAGCTTGTTAGGGGCCTACGAGCAGTACTTC. Its translation is CASSLLGAYEQYF.

The chain is built from TRBV18 and TRBJ2-1; 9 bases match TRBD2. Per germline, CDR1 KGHSH and CDR2 LQKENI. V lost 2 bases to trimming and J lost 0 bases; unmatched junction nucleotides: 5. The CDR3 loop spans 17 amino acids. CDR3 loop: CASSPRLADSSYNEQFF. The CDR3 bases are TGTGCCAGCTCACCAAGACTAGCGGATAGCTCCTACAATGAGCAGTTCTTC.

The chain has TRBV5-4 and TRBJ2-7; no firm D call. Germline V gene sequence: CDR1 SGHNT, CDR2 YYREEE (reference sequence). The CDR3 is 15 residues long. V shed 1 base and J shed 1 base, with 12 bases lying between them. CDR3 sequence: CASSLMGDISYEQYF. In nucleotides, the CDR3 is TGTGCCAGCAGCTTGATGGGCGACATTTCCTACGAGCAGTACTTC.

This rearrangement joins TRBV29-1 to TRBJ1-1; D not certain. CDR3 length equals 13 residues. Trimming took off 4 bases at V and 0 bases at J, with 9 bases between the two ends. Germline loops: CDR1 SQVTM, CDR2 ANQGSEA. The CDR3 DNA sequence: TGCAGCGTTGTGGCCGGAATGAACACTGAAGCTTTCTTT. Protein sequence: CSVVAGMNTEAFF.

The chain couples TRBV6-1 to TRBJ1-1, with D possibly matching TRBD1 (6 bases). The CDR3 is 15 residues long. Between the trimmed V and J ends, which lost 1 base and 2 bases, there was a span of 11 bases. In germline, CDR1 is MNHNS, CDR2 SASEGT. CDR3 region: CASSEEVQGNTEAFF. CDR3 DNA: TGTGCCAGCAGTGAAGAGGTACAGGGAAACACTGAAGCTTTCTTT.

This clone is termed medium-sized. Different DNA sequences within this sample yield the same CDR3. The chain is built from TRBV7-8 and TRBJ1-3; D ambiguous. This CDR3 has 14 residues. V lost 2 bases, J lost 0 bases, and 5 bases lay in between. CDR1 SGHVS and CDR2 FQNEAQ come from the germline V gene. The CDR3 reads CASSLSVSGNTIYF. In DNA, the CDR3 is TGTGCCAGCAGCTTATCCGTCTCTGGAAACACCATATATTTT.

The chain uses TRBV4-3 and TRBJ2-7; TRBD1 or TRBD2 may be the D gene (5 bases each). The CDR3 has 15 residues. Germline assignment: CDR1 LGHNA and CDR2 YSLEER. Trimming took off 0 bases at V and 5 bases at J, with 14 bases between the two ends. This CDR3 is CASSQDGTPFNEQYF. As DNA, the CDR3 is TGCGCCAGCAGCCAAGACGGGACCCCCTTTAACGAGCAGTACTTC.

CDR3 nucleotides: TGTGCCAGCAGCTCGCCTAGCGGGACCTACGAGCAGTACTTC. Translation: CASSSPSGTYEQYF. J is TRBJ2-7 and V is TRBV28; 9 nucleotides align to TRBD2. Germline V gives CDR1 MDHEN, CDR2 SYDVKM. Trimming cost V 6 bases and J 2 bases; bases outside gene matches: 5. This CDR3 is 14 amino acids long.